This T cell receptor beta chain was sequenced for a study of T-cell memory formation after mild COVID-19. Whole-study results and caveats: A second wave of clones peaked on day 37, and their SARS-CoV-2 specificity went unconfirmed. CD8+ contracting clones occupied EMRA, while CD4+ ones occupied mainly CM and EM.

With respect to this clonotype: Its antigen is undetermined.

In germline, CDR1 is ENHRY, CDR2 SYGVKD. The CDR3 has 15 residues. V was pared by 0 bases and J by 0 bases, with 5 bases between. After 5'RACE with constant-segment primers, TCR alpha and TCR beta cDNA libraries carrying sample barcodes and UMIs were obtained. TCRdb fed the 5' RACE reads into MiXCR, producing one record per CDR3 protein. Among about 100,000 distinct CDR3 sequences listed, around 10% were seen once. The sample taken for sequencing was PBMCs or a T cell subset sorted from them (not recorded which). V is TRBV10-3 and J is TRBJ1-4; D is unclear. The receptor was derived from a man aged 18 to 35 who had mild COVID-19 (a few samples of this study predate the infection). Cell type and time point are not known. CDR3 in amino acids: CAISESQTTNEKLFF. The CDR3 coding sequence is TGTGCCATCAGTGAGTCCCAGACAACTAATGAAAAACTGTTTTTT.